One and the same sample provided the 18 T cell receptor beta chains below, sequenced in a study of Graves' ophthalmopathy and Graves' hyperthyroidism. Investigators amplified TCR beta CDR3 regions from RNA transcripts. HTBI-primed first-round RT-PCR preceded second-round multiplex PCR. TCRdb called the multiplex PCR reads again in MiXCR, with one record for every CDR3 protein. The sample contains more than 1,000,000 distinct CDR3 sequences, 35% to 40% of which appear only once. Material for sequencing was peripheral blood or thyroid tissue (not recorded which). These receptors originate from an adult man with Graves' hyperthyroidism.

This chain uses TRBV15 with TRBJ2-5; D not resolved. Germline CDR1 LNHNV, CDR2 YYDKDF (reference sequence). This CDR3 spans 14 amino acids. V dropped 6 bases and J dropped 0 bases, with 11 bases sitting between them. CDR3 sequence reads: CATRTPLYQETQYF. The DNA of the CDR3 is TGTGCCACCAGAACCCCCCTCTACCAAGAGACCCAGTACTTC.

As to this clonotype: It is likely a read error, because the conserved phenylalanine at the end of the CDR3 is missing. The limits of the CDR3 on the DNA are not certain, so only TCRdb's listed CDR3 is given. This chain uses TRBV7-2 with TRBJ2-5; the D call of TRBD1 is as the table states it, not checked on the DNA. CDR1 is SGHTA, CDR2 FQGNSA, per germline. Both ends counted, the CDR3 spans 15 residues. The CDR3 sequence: CASSPQGGGGYTFGS.

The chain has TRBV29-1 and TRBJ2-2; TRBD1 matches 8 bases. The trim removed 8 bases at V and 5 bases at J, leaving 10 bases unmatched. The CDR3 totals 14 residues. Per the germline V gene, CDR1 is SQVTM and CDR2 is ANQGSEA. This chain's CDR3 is CSYRQGIRTGELFF. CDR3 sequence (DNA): TGCAGCTACCGACAGGGGATAAGGACCGGGGAGCTGTTTTTT.

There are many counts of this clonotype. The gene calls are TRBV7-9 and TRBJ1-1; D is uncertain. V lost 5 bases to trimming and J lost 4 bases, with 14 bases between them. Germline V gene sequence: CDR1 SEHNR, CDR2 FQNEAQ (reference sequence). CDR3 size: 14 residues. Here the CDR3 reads CASSLERKGTEAFF. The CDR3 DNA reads TGTGCCAGCAGCCTAGAAAGGAAGGGCACTGAAGCTTTCTTT.

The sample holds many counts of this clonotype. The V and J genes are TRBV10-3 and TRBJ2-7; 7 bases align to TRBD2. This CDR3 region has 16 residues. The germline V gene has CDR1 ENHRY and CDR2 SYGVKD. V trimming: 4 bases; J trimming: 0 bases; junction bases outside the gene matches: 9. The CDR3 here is CAISVVELAYSYEQYF. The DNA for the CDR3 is TGTGCCATCAGTGTTGTCGAACTAGCGTACTCCTACGAGCAGTACTTC.

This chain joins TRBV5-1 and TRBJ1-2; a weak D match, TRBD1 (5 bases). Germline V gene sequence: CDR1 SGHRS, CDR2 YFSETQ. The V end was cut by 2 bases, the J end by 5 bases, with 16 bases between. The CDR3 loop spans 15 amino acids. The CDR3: CASSFLTEEGYGYTF. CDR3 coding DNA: TGCGCCAGCAGCTTTCTGACAGAGGAGGGATATGGCTACACCTTC.

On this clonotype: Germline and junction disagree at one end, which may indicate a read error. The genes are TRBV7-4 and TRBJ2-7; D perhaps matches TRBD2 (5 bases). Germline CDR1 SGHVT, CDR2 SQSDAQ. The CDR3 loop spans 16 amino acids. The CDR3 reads CASSHLWSDSRHEQYF. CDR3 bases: TGCGCCAGCAGCCACCTCTGGTCGGACTCCCGACACGAGCAGTACTTC.

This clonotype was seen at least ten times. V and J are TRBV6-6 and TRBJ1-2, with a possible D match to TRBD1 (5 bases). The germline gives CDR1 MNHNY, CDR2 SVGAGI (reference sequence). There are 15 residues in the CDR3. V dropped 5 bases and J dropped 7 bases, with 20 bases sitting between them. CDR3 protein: CASSEQRGSVAGYTF. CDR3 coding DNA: TGTGCCAGCAGTGAACAGAGGGGATCGGTGGCTGGCTACACCTTC.

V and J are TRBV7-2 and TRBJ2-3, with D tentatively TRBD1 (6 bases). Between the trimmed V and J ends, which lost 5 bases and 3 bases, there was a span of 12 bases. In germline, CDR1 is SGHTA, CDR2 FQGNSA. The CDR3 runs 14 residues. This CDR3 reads CASSPLTGTDTQYF. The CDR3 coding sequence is TGTGCCAGCAGCCCATTGACAGGAACAGATACGCAGTATTTT. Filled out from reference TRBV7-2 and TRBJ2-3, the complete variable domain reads GAGVSQSPSNKVTEKGKDVELRCDPISGHTALYWYRQSLGQGLEFLIYFQGNSAPDKSGLPSDRFSAERTGGSVSTLTIQRTQQEDSAVYLCASSPLTGTDTQYFGPGTRLTVL.

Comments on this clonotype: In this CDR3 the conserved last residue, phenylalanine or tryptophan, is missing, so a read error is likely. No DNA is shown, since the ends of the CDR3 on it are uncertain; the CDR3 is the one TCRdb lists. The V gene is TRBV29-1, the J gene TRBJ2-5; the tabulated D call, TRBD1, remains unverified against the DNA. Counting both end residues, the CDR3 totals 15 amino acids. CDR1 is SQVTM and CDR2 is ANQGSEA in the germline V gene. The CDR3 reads CSVELGTGQGYTFGS.

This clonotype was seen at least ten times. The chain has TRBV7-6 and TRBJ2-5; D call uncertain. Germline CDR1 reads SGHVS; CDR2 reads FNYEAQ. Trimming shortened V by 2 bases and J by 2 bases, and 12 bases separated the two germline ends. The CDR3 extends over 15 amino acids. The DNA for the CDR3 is TGTGCCAGCAGCTTATCCGTTACGGGTCAAGAGACCCAGTACTTC. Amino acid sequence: CASSLSVTGQETQYF.

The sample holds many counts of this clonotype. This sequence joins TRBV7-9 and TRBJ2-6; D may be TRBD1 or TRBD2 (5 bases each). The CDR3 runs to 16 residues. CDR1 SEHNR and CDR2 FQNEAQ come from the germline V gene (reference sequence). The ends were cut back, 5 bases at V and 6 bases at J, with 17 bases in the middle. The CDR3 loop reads CASSARDARVANVLTF. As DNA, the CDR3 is TGTGCCAGCAGCGCCCGGGACGCCCGAGTGGCCAACGTCCTGACTTTC.

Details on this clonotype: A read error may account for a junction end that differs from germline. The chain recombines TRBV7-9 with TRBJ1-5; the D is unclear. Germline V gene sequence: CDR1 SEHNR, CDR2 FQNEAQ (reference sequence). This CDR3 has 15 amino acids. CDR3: CASSQEKQTNQPQHF. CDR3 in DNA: TGCGCCAGCAGCCAAGAGAAACAGACCAATCAGCCCCAGCATTTT.

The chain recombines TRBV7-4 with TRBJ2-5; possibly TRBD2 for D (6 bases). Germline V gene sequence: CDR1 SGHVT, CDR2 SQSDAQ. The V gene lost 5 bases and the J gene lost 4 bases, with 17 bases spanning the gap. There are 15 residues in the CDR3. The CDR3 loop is CASSRARGTGETQYF. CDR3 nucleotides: TGTGCCAGCAGCCGAGCCCGGGGGACGGGAGAGACCCAGTACTTC.

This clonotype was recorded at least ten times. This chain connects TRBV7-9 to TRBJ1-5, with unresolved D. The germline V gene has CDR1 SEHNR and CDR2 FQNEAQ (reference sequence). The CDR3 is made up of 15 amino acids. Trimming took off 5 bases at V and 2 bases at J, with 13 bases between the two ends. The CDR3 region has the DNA TGTGCCAGCAGCCCAGGATCCTGGGGCAATCAGCCCCAGCATTTT. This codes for CASSPGSWGNQPQHF.

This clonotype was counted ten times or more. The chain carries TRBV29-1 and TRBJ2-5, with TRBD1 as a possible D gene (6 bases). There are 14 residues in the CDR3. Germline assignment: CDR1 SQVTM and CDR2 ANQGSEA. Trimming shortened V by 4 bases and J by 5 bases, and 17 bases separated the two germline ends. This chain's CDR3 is CSVVPRGGRETQYF. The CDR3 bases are TGCAGCGTTGTCCCCAGGGGCGGCCGGGAGACCCAGTACTTC.

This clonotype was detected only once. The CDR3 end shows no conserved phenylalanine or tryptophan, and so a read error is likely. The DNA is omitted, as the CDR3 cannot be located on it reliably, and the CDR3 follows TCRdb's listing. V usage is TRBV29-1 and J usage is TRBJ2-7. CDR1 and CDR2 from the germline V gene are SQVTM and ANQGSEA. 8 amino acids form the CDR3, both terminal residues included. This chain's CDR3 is CSVVLWYG.

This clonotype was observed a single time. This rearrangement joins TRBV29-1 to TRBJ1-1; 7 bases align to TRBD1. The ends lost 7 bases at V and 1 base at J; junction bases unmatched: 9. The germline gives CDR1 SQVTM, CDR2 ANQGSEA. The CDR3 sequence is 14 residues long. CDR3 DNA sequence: TGCAGCGCACCAATAGGGGGCTCGAACACTGAAGCTTTCTTT. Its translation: CSAPIGGSNTEAFF.